This T cell receptor (beta chain) was sequenced during a study of cytomegalovirus exposure and HLA in healthy donors. Study observations and caveats: Several of the most significant clusters were apparently associated with common viral pathogens in a later analysis.

The study ran its PCR with 60 Vbeta and 13 Jbeta primers. Profiling relied on immunoSEQ multiplex PCR, and the TCRdb table lists in-frame clones only, not all of them. The sample yields under 120,000 clones, of which the top ten take up 0.59%. To note about this clone: What it recognizes is unknown.

The CDR3 is 16 amino acids. Germline V gene sequence: CDR1 LNHNV, CDR2 YYDKDF (reference sequence). V was trimmed by 1 base and J by 2 bases, leaving 12 bases between them. The genes are TRBV15 and TRBJ1-5, with a tentative D call TRBD1 (6 bases). This receptor was obtained from a man aged 50 or older in good health and CMV-seronegative. Sequenced input: PBMCs. CDR3 bases: TGTGCCACCAGCAGAGGGCAGGGGCCAGGCAATCAGCCCCAGCATTTT. Translating it yields CATSRGQGPGNQPQHF.